This passage covers 10 T cell receptor beta chains from one sample sequenced in a study of blood T cell repertoires in COVID-19. The data were produced by immunoSEQ multiplex PCR, yet TCRdb's version contains in-frame clones alone and is incomplete. The sample yields around 230,000 clones, about 81% seen once. Sequencing was done on a sample of peripheral blood. Every receptor here comes from a woman aged 60 to 75 with active or convalescent COVID-19.

This sequence joins TRBV30 and TRBJ1-5, with a weak D call TRBD1 (6 bases). Deletions cut 1 base from V and 6 bases from J, with 13 bases between. Germline CDR1 is GTSNPN and CDR2 is SVGIG (reference sequence). The CDR3 is 14 amino acids. Here the CDR3 DNA reads TGTGCCTGGAGTGAGGGAATCAGGGGTCAGCCCCAGCATTTT. Translating gives CAWSEGIRGQPQHF.

V is TRBV19 and J is TRBJ1-3; D is uncertain. The germline CDR1 and CDR2 sequences are LNHDA and SQIVND (reference sequence). This CDR3 is 14 amino acids long. Trimming left V 5 bases short and J 0 bases short, with 8 bases between. CDR3 protein: CASSVRGSGNTIYF. The CDR3 DNA follows: TGTGCCAGTAGTGTACGGGGCTCTGGAAACACCATATATTTT.

The CDR3 DNA is TGCGCCAGCAGCGCGCAGGGGTCGGGGAATAATTCACCCCTCCACTTT. Translated: CASSAQGSGNNSPLHF. The chain has TRBV5-1 and TRBJ1-6; D possibly corresponds to TRBD1 (6 bases). The CDR3 is made up of 16 amino acids. CDR1 and CDR2 from the germline V gene are SGHRS and YFSETQ. V gave up 4 bases and J gave up 5 bases, with 16 bases separating them.

The CDR3 DNA reads as TGTGCCACCGCCAAGGGGCTCTATGGCTACACCTTC. Translated, it gives CATAKGLYGYTF. V gene TRBV19 combines with J gene TRBJ1-2; a possible D gene is TRBD1 (5 bases). The CDR3 extends over 12 amino acids. The V gene lost 10 bases and the J gene lost 4 bases, with 13 bases spanning the gap. The germline V gene has CDR1 LNHDA and CDR2 SQIVND (reference sequence).

The gene calls are TRBV6-1 and TRBJ2-7, with 11 bases fitting TRBD2. The CDR3 has 15 residues. V shed 2 bases and J 7 bases; nucleotides not matched to a gene: 7. CDR1 and CDR2 from the germline V gene are MNHNS and SASEGT. CDR3: CASSEKLAGAVEQYF. CDR3 DNA: TGTGCCAGCAGTGAAAAACTAGCGGGGGCCGTGGAGCAGTACTTC.

This clone was found a few times. The chain is built from TRBV29-1 and TRBJ2-7, with D maybe TRBD1 (6 bases). CDR1 is SQVTM, CDR2 ANQGSEA, per germline. The length of the CDR3 is 20 residues. With 7 bases removed from V and 0 bases from J, the gap between germline ends came to 34 bases. CDR3 protein: CSAVSLVGTYEVGVSYEQYF. In DNA form, the CDR3 reads TGCAGCGCGGTCTCCCTTGTCGGGACATATGAGGTGGGGGTCTCCTACGAGCAGTACTTC.

This clone turned up a few times. V is TRBV7-8 and J is TRBJ2-5, with D perhaps matching TRBD2 (5 bases). Germline values: CDR1 SGHVS, CDR2 FQNEAQ. The CDR3 extends over 16 amino acids. Trimming shortened V by 5 bases and J by 4 bases, and 20 bases separated the two germline ends. The CDR3 loop is CASSLVRALPRETQYF. CDR3 nucleotide sequence: TGTGCCAGCAGCCTAGTGAGGGCACTACCACGAGAGACCCAGTACTTC.

This chain links TRBV4-3 with TRBJ2-7, with TRBD1 matching over 7 bases. V lost 4 bases, J lost 4 bases, and 13 bases stayed unmatched. This CDR3 region has 16 residues. The V gene's germline CDR1 is LGHNA and CDR2 YSLEER. CDR3: CASSPSLHGTDYEQYF. CDR3 coding DNA: TGCGCCAGCAGCCCAAGCCTTCATGGGACAGATTACGAGCAGTACTTC.

The count of this clone is one. This chain uses TRBV30 with TRBJ1-3; D is uncertain. Trimming took 5 bases from V and 2 from J, leaving 10 bases between them. The CDR3 extends over 13 amino acids. The germline gives CDR1 GTSNPN, CDR2 SVGIG (reference sequence). CDR3 nucleotides: TGTGCCTGGCACAGCGGCGCTGGAAACACCATATATTTT. Translation gives CAWHSGAGNTIYF.

The V gene is TRBV30, the J gene TRBJ1-6, with D perhaps matching TRBD1 (5 bases). The germline gives CDR1 GTSNPN, CDR2 SVGIG (reference sequence). Deletions cut 5 bases from V and 9 bases from J, with 14 bases between. The CDR3 runs 13 residues. CDR3 bases: TGTGCCTGGCTGTCCAACGGGGGTTCACCCCTCCACTTT. Protein product: CAWLSNGGSPLHF.